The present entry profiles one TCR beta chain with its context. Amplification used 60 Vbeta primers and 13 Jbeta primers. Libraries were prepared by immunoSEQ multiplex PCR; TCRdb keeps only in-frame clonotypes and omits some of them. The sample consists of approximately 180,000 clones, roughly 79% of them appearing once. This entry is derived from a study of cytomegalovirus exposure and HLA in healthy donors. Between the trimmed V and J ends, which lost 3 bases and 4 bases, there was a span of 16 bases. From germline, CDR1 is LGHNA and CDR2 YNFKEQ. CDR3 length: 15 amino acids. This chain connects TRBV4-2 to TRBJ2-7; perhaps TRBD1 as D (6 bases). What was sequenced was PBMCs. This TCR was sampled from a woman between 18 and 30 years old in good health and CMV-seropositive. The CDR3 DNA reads TGTGCCAGCAGCCAGTACAGCGTGGGGGCTTACGAGCAGTACTTC. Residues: CASSQYSVGAYEQYF.